This note documents a single T cell receptor (beta chain) sequence. The antigen it recognizes is unknown. No base quality information exists; no much larger clone differs at one position. The sample belongs to a study of lymphopenia after photon versus proton radiotherapy (dated by TCRdb to between 2018 and 2021). Some background on the complete study: Photon and proton radiation therapy were compared by the study for their immunological effects in patients with gastrointestinal tumors who developed high-grade lymphopenia. The goal of the study was to characterize the differences between the two radiation modalities in how they affect the immune system. A cohort of around 20 patients with gastrointestinal tumors who received either photon or proton therapy and subsequently developed lymphopenia was included.

Overall results and qualifications from the work: During treatment, patients who received proton therapy stayed relatively stable, whereas patients who received photon therapy lost naive T cells and TCR diversity and gained effector/memory populations. After the lymphocyte count nadir, oligoclonal expansion, especially of CD8+ Temra cells, was observed in photon-treated repertoires, and the drop in diversity was driven by this expansion. The survival association was examined only in patients who died, and the authors described better survival with proton therapy as a possibility, not as a demonstrated result. Across the cohort, a larger post-nadir drop in TCR diversity was inversely correlated with overall survival time among patients who died.

CDR1 is given as MNHEY and CDR2 as SVGAGI, both from the germline V gene. Reading from cysteine to phenylalanine, the CDR3 counts 12 amino acids. Only CDR3 DNA is held: 36 bases, read in frame from base 1. The V and J ends are trimmed by 6 bases and 8 bases, leaving 13 bases between them. The method behind the library was the immunoSEQ multiplex PCR assay. Deep sequencing of rearranged TCR beta loci, alongside multiparametric flow cytometry, was used to profile T cell repertoires. TCRdb provides this immuneACCESS table in a form limited to in-frame rearrangements. Some clones are lacking; in checked studies, under half of them reflect an unresolved V gene, and why the rest are absent is not known. Recorded for this sample are about 18,000 clones; about 92% of them occurred a single time. The ten largest clones take up about 1.5% of the sample.

The clonotype originates from a woman between 40 and 55 years old with cholangiocarcinoma. Source: peripheral blood, taken from a patient treated with photon-based radiotherapy. The chain employs TRBV6-5 and TRBJ2-5; TRBD2 might be the D gene, on 5 matching bases. The nucleotide sequence is TGTGCCAGCAGGGGGAGCAGTGGAACCCAGTACTTC. Its translation is CASRGSSGTQYF.